Below are 2 T cell receptor beta chains sequenced from a single sample in a study of blood T cells in healthy people across ages. A sample-barcoded 5' primer and a J-beta primer mix were used in a second PCR of about 6 to 12 cycles. TCRdb reprocessed the 5' RACE reads with MiXCR, giving one entry per CDR3 protein. Of some 920,000 distinct CDR3 sequences listed, roughly 50% are singletons. Sequenced: blood. Receptor source: a woman aged 55-69 years in good health.

The chain carries TRBV6-6 and TRBJ1-2; D is uncertain. Germline V gene sequence: CDR1 MNHNY, CDR2 SVGAGI (reference sequence). V was shortened by 7 bases and J by 4 bases, with 13 bases between the two germline ends. This CDR3 is built from 13 residues. Written as DNA, the CDR3 is TGTGCCAGCAATCCTGAGACTGGCTATGGCTACACCTTC. It codes for CASNPETGYGYTF.

This clonotype was observed a few times. The chain links TRBV13 to TRBJ2-1, with a tentative D call TRBD1 (6 bases). The CDR3 length is 15 residues. V dropped 4 bases and J dropped 6 bases, with 16 bases sitting between them. The germline V gene has CDR1 PRHDT and CDR2 FYEKMQ (reference sequence). The CDR3 spells CASSSYGQTGNEQFF. The CDR3 nucleotides are TGTGCCAGCAGCTCCTATGGACAGACGGGCAATGAGCAGTTCTTC.